The text below deals with one T cell receptor (beta chain). What it binds is unknown. This specimen belongs to a study of T-cell memory formation after mild COVID-19. Study details: Among the donors, TCR clusters were largely specific to each donor.

From 5'RACE with constant-segment primers came TCR alpha and TCR beta cDNA libraries that carried sample barcodes and UMIs. TCRdb reprocessed the 5' RACE reads with MiXCR, giving one entry per CDR3 protein. The sample lists some 210,000 distinct CDR3 sequences, around 30% occurring once. Whole-study results and caveats: The CD4+ clones that contracted clustered mainly within CM and EM, and the CD8+ clones concentrated in EMRA. Memory sampled before infection contained some responding clones, suggesting cross-reactive memory joined.

The V and J ends lost 3 bases and 4 bases respectively, with 13 bases between them. The CDR3 is 15 amino acids. This clonotype was obtained from an adult woman who had mild COVID-19 (a few samples of this study predate the infection). Cell type and time point are not known. The V gene is TRBV12-3 or TRBV12-4, the J gene TRBJ1-5; TRBD1 might be the D (5 bases). What was sequenced was PBMCs or a T cell subset sorted from them (not recorded which). The CDR3 DNA follows: TGTGCCAGCAGTTTGGGGCAACCCAGTAATCAGCCCCAGCATTTT. Its protein is CASSLGQPSNQPQHF.